This T cell receptor beta chain was obtained from a study of T cells after yellow fever vaccination. TCRdb re-called the 5' RACE reads with MiXCR, one entry per CDR3 protein. The profile shows more than 95,000 distinct CDR3 sequences, approximately 7.1% of them singletons. V was trimmed by 6 bases and J by 0 bases, leaving 16 bases between them. The CDR3 loop spans 16 amino acids. From germline, CDR1 is SGHTA and CDR2 FQGNSA. There are many counts of this clonotype. V usage is TRBV7-2 and J usage is TRBJ2-3; D perhaps matches TRBD1 (6 bases). The sequence came from a man between 18 and 29 years old who received the YFV17D yellow fever vaccine. Source: CD4+ T cells sorted from PBMCs, taken roughly seven weeks after the first yellow fever vaccination. CDR3 in amino acids: CASRPPGQLSTDTQYF. The DNA for the CDR3 is TGTGCCAGCAGACCCCCGGGACAACTTAGCACAGATACGCAGTATTTT.